A single sample is the source of the 18 T cell receptor beta chains below, sequenced in a study of metastatic and nonmetastatic thyroid tumors. All patients reached thyroid surgery having received no treatment beforehand. TCRdb re-called the PCR reads with MiXCR. Found here are about 25,000 clones, 20% to 25% of them singletons; the top ten hold less than 4.5%. Sequencing input: adjacent normal tissue. These receptor sequences come from a female donor with papillary thyroid cancer or a benign thyroid nodule (not recorded which). Some clones in this sample may be carry-over from other donors' samples.

V and J are TRBV2 and TRBJ2-7, with 8 bases that match TRBD2. The CDR3 runs 14 residues. The V segment lost 7 bases and the J segment 0 bases; nucleotides outside the gene matches: 5. CDR1 is SNHLY, CDR2 FYNNEI, per germline. The CDR3 DNA reads as TGTGCCAGCAAGAGGAGCGGGAGCTCCTACGAGCAGTACTTC. It translates to CASKRSGSSYEQYF.

CDR3: CASSWRGTSGTNSTDTQYF. The CDR3 nucleotides are TGTGCCAGCAGCTGGCGAGGGACTAGCGGGACCAACAGCACAGATACGCAGTATTTT. The chain joins TRBV5-4 to TRBJ2-3; the match to TRBD2 covers 13 bases. The CDR3 totals 19 residues. The V and J ends lost 3 bases and 0 bases, in that order; junction bases with no gene match: 10. Germline CDR1 SGHNT, CDR2 YYREEE (reference sequence).

A word on this clone: One end of the junction fails to match germline, which may point to a read error. The gene calls are TRBV20-1 and TRBJ2-1, with a possible D match to TRBD2 (6 bases). CDR1 DFQATT and CDR2 SNEGSKA come from the germline V gene (reference sequence). CDR3 length: 12 amino acids. The CDR3 DNA sequence: TGCAGTGCTAGTAAACTAGCCAATGAGCAGTTATTC. Its translation is CSASKLANEQLF.

This clone was detected ten times or more. V gene TRBV18 combines with J gene TRBJ2-7; D is undetermined. The CDR3 extends over 16 amino acids. CDR1 is KGHSH and CDR2 is LQKENI in the germline V gene. V lost 0 bases, J lost 6 bases, and 18 bases lay in between. The CDR3 loop is CASSPPLAGRMAEQYF. For the CDR3, the DNA is TGTGCCAGCTCACCACCGTTGGCAGGCAGAATGGCCGAGCAGTACTTC.

Many counts were recorded for this clone. The CDR3 reads CAWSVGGPNSGANVLTF. The DNA for the CDR3 is TGTGCCTGGAGTGTTGGGGGGCCCAACTCTGGGGCCAACGTCCTGACTTTC. V usage is TRBV30 and J usage is TRBJ2-6; D possibly matches TRBD1 or TRBD2 (6 bases each). Germline CDR1 and CDR2: GTSNPN and SVGIG (reference sequence). This CDR3 is 17 amino acids long. The V end lost 0 bases, the J end lost 0 bases, and 12 bases lay between the germline ends.

The chain combines TRBV7-3 with TRBJ2-7; D not resolved. V dropped 4 bases and J dropped 1 base, with 11 bases sitting between them. CDR3 length equals 14 residues. The germline CDR1 and CDR2 sequences are SGHTA and FQGTGA. CDR3 nucleotides: TGTGCCAGCAGCTACGTCGGGTTGTCCTACGAGCAGTACTTC. It encodes CASSYVGLSYEQYF.

This clone was counted at least ten times. Other DNA sequences from this sample encode an identical CDR3 as well. V and J are TRBV7-9 and TRBJ2-5; D is perhaps TRBD2 (6 bases). The CDR3 has 13 amino acids. Germline values: CDR1 SEHNR, CDR2 FQNEAQ (reference sequence). The V gene lost 4 bases and the J gene lost 6 bases, with 12 bases spanning the gap. CDR3 amino acids: CASSSRELKTQYF. The CDR3 coding sequence is TGTGCCAGCAGCTCCCGGGAGTTAAAGACCCAGTACTTC.

This clone has a handful of counts. Here the CDR3 omits its conserved ending phenylalanine or tryptophan, so a read error is the likely source. The genes are TRBV10-1 and TRBJ1-1; TRBD1 is a possible D gene (5 bases). V lost 8 bases and J 2 bases, leaving 18 bases between the germline ends. The CDR3 runs to 15 residues. Germline assignment: CDR1 WNHNN and CDR2 SYGVQD (reference sequence). This chain's CDR3 is CASPDWGKVNTEAFL. The CDR3, as DNA: TGCGCCAGCCCTGACTGGGGGAAAGTAAACACTGAAGCTTTCCTT.

This rearrangement joins TRBV20-1 to TRBJ1-3, with D unresolved. The germline V gene has CDR1 DFQATT and CDR2 SNEGSKA (reference sequence). V was trimmed by 3 bases and J by 4 bases, leaving 16 bases between them. The CDR3 consists of 15 residues. CDR3 in amino acids: CSASIRDYNGNTIYF. The CDR3 DNA reads TGCAGTGCTAGTATTAGAGATTATAACGGAAACACCATATATTTT.

The V gene is TRBV6-4, the J gene TRBJ1-1; D gene uncertain. The CDR3 sequence is 13 residues long. V lost 4 bases and J lost 10, with 16 bases in between. Germline V CDR1 and CDR2: MRHNA, SNTAGT. The CDR3 DNA reads as TGTGCCAGCAGTGCCGTCGGGGTGCAAGGAGCTTTCTTT. This encodes CASSAVGVQGAFF.

This clone occurred many times. This may come from a read error, since a much larger clone is one base off. V usage is TRBV28 and J usage is TRBJ2-2; D call uncertain. Germline V lookup: CDR1 MDHEN, CDR2 SYDVKM. With 6 bases removed from V and 6 bases from J, the gap between germline ends came to 11 bases. This CDR3 has 13 residues. The CDR3 region has the DNA TGTGCCAGCAGCCTCCCCAGTGCCGGGGAGCTGTTTTTT. Encoded protein: CASSLPSAGELFF.

Concerning this clone: The junction differs from germline at one of its ends, possibly a read error. The V gene is TRBV11-3, the J gene TRBJ2-6; possible D gene TRBD1, 5 bases. The germline V gene encodes CDR1 SGHNT and CDR2 YENEEA. This CDR3 contains 15 residues. As DNA, the CDR3 is TGTGCCTGCAGCTTATTGAAGAGTGGGGCCAACGTCCCGACTTTC. It specifies CACSLLKSGANVPTF.

The chain employs TRBV28 and TRBJ2-7; 9 bases are shared with TRBD1. In germline, CDR1 is MDHEN, CDR2 SYDVKM. The CDR3 loop spans 16 amino acids. Unmatched junction bases numbered 9, after V lost 5 bases and J lost 1 base. DNA for the CDR3: TGTGCCAGCAGTGCTGCTTCCGGGACAGGGTCCTACGAGCAGTACTTC. It yields the protein CASSAASGTGSYEQYF.

This clone was counted at least ten times. The rearrangement uses TRBV29-1 and TRBJ2-3; possibly TRBD2 for D (6 bases). The ends were cut back, 3 bases at V and 5 bases at J, with 12 bases in the middle. The CDR3 sequence is 13 residues long. Germline loops: CDR1 SQVTM, CDR2 ANQGSEA. The CDR3 sequence is CSVEEGYGDTQYF. The CDR3 region has the DNA TGCAGCGTTGAGGAGGGTTATGGAGATACGCAGTATTTT.

A remark on this clone: Sequence at one end of the junction differs from germline and may be a read error. V gene TRBV11-2 combines with J gene TRBJ2-1; 7 bases fit TRBD2. CDR1 SGHAT and CDR2 FQNNGV come from the germline V gene. This CDR3 is built from 15 residues. The CDR3 bases are TGTGCCTGCAGCCCCAGGGAGGGCTCCTACAATGAGCAGTTCTTC. Protein sequence: CACSPREGSYNEQFF.

V and J are TRBV5-1 and TRBJ2-2; no definite D call. The CDR3 loop spans 15 amino acids. Per the germline V gene, CDR1 is SGHRS and CDR2 is YFSETQ. V was cut by 2 bases and J by 6 bases, with 14 bases left in between. The CDR3 loop reads CASSLTTYEPGELFF. The DNA of the CDR3 is TGCGCCAGCAGCTTAACTACCTATGAACCCGGGGAGCTGTTTTTT.

Relative to its sample, this clone is medium-sized (0.01 to 0.1%). This specimen includes other DNA sequences encoding the same CDR3. The chain has TRBV27 and TRBJ1-1; D call uncertain. Germline V gives CDR1 MNHEY, CDR2 SMNVEV (reference sequence). The CDR3 consists of 13 residues. The ends were cut back, 4 bases at V and 2 bases at J, with 8 bases in the middle. The CDR3 region has the DNA TGTGCCAGCAGTTATCCAGGAAACACTGAAGCTTTCTTT. The encoded protein is CASSYPGNTEAFF.

J is TRBJ1-5 and V is TRBV6-1, with D perhaps matching TRBD1 (5 bases). The CDR3 consists of 16 residues. Trimming removed 8 bases from V and 2 bases from J, with 19 bases in between. Germline V CDR1 and CDR2: MNHNS, SASEGT. The CDR3 sequence is CASGRRGSWGNQPQHF. CDR3 DNA sequence: TGTGCCAGCGGCCGGAGGGGCTCTTGGGGCAATCAGCCCCAGCATTTT.